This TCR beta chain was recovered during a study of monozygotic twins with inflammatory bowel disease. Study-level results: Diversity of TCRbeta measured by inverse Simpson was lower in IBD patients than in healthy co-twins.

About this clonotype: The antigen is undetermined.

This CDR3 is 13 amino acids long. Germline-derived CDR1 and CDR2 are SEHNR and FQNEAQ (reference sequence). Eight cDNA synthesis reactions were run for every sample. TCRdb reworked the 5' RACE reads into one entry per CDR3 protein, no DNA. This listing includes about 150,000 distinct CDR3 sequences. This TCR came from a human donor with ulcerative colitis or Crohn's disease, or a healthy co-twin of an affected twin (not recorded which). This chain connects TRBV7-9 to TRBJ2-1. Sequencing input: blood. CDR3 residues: CASSLSPYNEQFF.